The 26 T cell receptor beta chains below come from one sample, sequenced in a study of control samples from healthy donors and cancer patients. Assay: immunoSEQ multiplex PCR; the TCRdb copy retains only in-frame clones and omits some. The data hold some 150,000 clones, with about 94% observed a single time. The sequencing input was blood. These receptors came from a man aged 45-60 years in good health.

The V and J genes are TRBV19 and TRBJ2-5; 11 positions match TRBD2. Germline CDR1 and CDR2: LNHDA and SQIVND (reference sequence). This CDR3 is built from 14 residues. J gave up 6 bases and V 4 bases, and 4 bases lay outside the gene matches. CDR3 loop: CASSTTSGRKTQYF. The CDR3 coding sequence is TGTGCCAGTAGTACTACTAGCGGGAGAAAGACCCAGTACTTC.

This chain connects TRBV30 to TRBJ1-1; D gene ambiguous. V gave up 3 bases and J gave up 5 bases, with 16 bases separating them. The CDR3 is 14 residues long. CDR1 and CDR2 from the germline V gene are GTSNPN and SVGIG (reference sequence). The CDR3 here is CAWSHPGSRTEAFF. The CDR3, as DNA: TGTGCCTGGAGCCATCCCGGGAGTAGGACTGAAGCTTTCTTT.

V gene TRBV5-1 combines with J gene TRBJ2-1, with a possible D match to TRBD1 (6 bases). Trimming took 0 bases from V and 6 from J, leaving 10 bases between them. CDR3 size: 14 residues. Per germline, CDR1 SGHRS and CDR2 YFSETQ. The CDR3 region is CASSLGGQVNEQFF. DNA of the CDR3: TGCGCCAGCAGCTTGGGGGGGCAAGTCAATGAGCAGTTCTTC.

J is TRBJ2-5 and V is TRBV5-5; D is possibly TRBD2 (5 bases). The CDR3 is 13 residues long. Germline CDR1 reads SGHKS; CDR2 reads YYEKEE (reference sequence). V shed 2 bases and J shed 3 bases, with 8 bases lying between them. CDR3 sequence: CASSLYGEETQYF. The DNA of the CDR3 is TGTGCCAGCAGCTTATACGGGGAAGAGACCCAGTACTTC. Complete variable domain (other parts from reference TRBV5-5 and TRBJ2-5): DAGVTQSPTHLIKTRGQQVTLRCSPISGHKSVSWYQQVLGQGPQFIFQYYEKEERGRGNFPDRFSARQFPNYSSELNVNALLLGDSALYLCASSLYGEETQYFGPGTRLLVL.

The CDR3 reads CATSLGTGFQSHQETQYF. CDR3 in DNA: TGTGCCACCAGCCTCGGGACAGGGTTCCAGTCCCACCAAGAGACCCAGTACTTC. This sequence joins TRBV24-1 and TRBJ2-5; 9 nucleotides match TRBD1. Germline V lookup: CDR1 KGHDR, CDR2 SFDVKD. J lost 0 bases, V lost 7 bases, and 14 bases had no gene match. The length of the CDR3 is 18 residues.

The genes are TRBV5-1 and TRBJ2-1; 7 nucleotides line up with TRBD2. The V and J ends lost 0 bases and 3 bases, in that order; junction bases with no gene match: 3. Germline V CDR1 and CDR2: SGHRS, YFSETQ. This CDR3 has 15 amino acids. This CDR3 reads CASSLGAGDYNEQFF. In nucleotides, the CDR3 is TGCGCCAGCAGCTTGGGGGCGGGAGACTACAATGAGCAGTTCTTC.

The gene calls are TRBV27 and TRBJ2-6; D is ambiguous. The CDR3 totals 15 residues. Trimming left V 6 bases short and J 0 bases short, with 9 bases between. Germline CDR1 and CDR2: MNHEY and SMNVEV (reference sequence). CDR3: CASRHGSSGANVLTF. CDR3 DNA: TGTGCCAGCAGGCACGGAAGCTCTGGGGCCAACGTCCTGACTTTC.

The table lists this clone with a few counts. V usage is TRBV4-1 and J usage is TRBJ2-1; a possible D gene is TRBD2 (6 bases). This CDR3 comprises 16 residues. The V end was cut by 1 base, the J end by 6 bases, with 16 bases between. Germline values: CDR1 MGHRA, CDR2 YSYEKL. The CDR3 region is CASSQVGRTRGNEQFF. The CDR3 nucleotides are TGCGCCAGCAGCCAAGTGGGGAGGACTCGTGGCAATGAGCAGTTCTTC.

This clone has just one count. Here the CDR3 reads CASSLGAGVTSTDTQYF. Written as DNA, the CDR3 is TGTGCCAGCAGTTTGGGTGCGGGGGTAACTAGCACAGATACGCAGTATTTT. The V and J genes are TRBV28 and TRBJ2-3, with 7 positions matching TRBD2. From germline, CDR1 is MDHEN and CDR2 SYDVKM. This CDR3 region has 17 residues. J gave up 0 bases and V 3 bases, and 9 bases lay outside the gene matches.

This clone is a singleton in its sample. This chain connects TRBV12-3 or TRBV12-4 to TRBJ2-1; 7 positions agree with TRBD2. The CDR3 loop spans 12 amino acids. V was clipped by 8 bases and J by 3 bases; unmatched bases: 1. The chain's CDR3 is CASGRGYNEQFF. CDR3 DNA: TGTGCCAGCGGGAGGGGCTACAATGAGCAGTTCTTC.

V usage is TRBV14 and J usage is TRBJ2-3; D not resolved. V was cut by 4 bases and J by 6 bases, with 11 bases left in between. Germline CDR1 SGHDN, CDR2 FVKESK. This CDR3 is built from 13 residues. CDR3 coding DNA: TGTGCCAGCAGCCCCAACCCTGGGGATACGCAGTATTTT. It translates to CASSPNPGDTQYF.

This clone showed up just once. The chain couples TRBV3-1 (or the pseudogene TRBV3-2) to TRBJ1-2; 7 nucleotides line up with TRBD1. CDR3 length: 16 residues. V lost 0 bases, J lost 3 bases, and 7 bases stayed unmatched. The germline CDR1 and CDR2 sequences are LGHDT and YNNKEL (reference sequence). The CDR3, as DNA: TGTGCCAGCAGCCAAGACGGGACAGTCTCGTACTATGGCTACACCTTC. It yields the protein CASSQDGTVSYYGYTF.

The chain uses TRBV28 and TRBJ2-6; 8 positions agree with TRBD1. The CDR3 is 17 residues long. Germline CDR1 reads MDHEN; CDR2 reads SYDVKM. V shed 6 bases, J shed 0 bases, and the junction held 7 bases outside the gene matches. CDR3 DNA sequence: TGTGCCAGCAGCCCCGGGACAGGTCCCTCTGGGGCCAACGTCCTGACTTTC. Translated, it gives CASSPGTGPSGANVLTF.

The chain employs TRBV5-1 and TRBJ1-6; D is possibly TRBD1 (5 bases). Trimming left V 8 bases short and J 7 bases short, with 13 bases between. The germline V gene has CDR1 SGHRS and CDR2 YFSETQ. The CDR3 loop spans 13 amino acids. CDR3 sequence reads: CASNDGGNSPLHF. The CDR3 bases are TGCGCCAGTAATGACGGGGGAAATTCACCCCTCCACTTT.

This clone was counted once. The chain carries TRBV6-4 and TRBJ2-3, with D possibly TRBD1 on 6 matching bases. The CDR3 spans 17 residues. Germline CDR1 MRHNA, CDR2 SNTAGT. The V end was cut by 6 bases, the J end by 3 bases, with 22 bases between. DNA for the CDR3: TGTGCCAGCAGGGCTGAAACAGGGAGAAGTAGTACAGATACGCAGTATTTT. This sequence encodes CASRAETGRSSTDTQYF.

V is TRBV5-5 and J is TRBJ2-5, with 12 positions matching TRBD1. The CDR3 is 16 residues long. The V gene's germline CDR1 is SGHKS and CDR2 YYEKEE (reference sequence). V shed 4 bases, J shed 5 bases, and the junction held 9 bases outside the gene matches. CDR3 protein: CASSTGTGGELETQYF. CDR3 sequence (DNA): TGTGCCAGCAGCACCGGGACAGGGGGCGAGTTGGAGACCCAGTACTTC.

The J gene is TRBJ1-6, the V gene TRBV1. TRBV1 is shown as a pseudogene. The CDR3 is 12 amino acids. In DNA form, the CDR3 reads TGCACCAGCAGCCAAGATCTCCGGGCCGTCCACTTT. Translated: CTSSQDLRAVHF.

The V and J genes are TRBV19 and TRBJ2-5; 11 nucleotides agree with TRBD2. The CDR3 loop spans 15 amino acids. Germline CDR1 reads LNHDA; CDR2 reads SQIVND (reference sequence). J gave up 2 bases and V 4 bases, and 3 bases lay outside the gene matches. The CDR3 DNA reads TGTGCCAGTAGTACTGGGACTAGCGGACAAGAGACCCAGTACTTC. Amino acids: CASSTGTSGQETQYF.

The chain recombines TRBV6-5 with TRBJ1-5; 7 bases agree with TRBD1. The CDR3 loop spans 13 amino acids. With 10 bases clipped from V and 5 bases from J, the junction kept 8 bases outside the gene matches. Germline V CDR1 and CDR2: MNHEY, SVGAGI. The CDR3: CATRDSRYQPQHF. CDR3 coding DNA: TGTGCCACCAGGGACAGTCGTTATCAGCCCCAGCATTTT.

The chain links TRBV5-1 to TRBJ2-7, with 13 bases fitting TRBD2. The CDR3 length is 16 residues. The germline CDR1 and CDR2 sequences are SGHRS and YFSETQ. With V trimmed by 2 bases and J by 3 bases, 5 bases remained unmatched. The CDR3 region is CASSFRTSGSNYEQYF. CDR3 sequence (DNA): TGCGCCAGCAGCTTCCGGACTAGCGGGAGTAACTACGAGCAGTACTTC.

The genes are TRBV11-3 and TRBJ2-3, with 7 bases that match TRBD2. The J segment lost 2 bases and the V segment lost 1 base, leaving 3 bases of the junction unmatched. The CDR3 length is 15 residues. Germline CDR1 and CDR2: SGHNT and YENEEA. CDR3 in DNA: TGTGCCAGCAGCTTAGGAGCGGGGATCACAGATACGCAGTATTTT. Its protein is CASSLGAGITDTQYF.

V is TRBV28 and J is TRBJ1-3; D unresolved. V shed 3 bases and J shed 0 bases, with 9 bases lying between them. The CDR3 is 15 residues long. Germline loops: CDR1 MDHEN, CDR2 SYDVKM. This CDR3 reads CASSFGWNSGNTIYF. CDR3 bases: TGTGCCAGCAGTTTTGGCTGGAACTCTGGAAACACCATATATTTT. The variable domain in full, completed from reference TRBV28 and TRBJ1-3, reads DVKVTQSSRYLVKRTGEKVFLECVQDMDHENMFWYRQDPGLGLRLIYFSYDVKMKEKGDIPEGYSVSREKKERFSLILESASTNQTSMYLCASSFGWNSGNTIYFGEGSWLTVV.

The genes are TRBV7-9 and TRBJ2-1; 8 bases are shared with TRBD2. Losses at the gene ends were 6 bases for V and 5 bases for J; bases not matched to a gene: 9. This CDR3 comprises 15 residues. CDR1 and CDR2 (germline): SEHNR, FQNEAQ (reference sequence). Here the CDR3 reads CASRIGLAGHNEQFF. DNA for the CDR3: TGTGCCAGCAGGATAGGACTAGCAGGCCACAATGAGCAGTTCTTC.

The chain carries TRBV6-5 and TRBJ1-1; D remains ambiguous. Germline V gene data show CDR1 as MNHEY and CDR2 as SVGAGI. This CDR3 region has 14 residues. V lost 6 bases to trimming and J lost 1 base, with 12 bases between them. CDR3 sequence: CASRQIRWNTEAFF. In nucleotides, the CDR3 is TGTGCCAGCAGGCAAATACGGTGGAACACTGAAGCTTTCTTT.

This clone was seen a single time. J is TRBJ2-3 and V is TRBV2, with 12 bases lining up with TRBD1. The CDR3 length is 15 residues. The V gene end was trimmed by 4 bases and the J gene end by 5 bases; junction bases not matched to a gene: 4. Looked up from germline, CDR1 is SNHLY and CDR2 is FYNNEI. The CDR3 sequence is CASSVGQGAGDTQYF. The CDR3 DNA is TGTGCCAGCAGTGTGGGACAGGGGGCTGGAGATACGCAGTATTTT.

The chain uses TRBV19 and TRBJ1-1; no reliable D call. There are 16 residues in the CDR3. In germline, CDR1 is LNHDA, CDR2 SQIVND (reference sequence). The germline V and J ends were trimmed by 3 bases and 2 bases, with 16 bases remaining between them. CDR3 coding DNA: TGTGCCAGTAGTATCCGGACCAACCGGGGAAACACTGAAGCTTTCTTT. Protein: CASSIRTNRGNTEAFF.